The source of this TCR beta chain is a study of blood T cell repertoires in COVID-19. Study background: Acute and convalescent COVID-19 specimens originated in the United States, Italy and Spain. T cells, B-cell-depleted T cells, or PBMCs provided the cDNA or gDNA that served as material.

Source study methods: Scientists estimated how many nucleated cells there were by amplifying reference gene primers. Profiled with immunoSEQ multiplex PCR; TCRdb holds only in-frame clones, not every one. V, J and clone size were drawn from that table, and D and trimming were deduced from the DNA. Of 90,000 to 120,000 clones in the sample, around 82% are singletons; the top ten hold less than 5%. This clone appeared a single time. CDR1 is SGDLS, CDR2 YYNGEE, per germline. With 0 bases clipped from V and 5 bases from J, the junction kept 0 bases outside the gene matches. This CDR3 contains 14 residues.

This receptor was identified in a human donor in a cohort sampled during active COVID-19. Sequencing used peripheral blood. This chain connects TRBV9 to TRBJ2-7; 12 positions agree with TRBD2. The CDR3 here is CASSVGLAGDEQYF. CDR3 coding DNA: TGTGCCAGCAGCGTAGGACTAGCGGGAGACGAGCAGTACTTC.